This TCR beta chain is drawn from a study of T cell responses to AZD1222 COVID-19 vaccine (dated by TCRdb to the early 2020s). Some background on the complete study: AZD1222 recipients with second doses at about 4 weeks or about 12 weeks were pooled, because spike-specific TCR depth and breadth did not differ between schedules. A total of more than 230 trial participants underwent TCR sequencing, of whom 207 had received two doses of AZD1222 and roughly 26 had received two doses of the MenACWY control vaccine. Trial participants were enrolled by age into subgroups of 18-55, 56-69 and 70-plus years, and around 140, 26 and 57 TCR-sequenced participants, respectively, were included in these subgroups. What the study reported, not specific to this receptor: Most participants were white British and females outnumbered males, and the authors suggested that clonal diversity may have been underestimated. Conclusions about previously exposed vaccinees were limited because only six or seven AZD1222 recipients were SARS-CoV-2 seropositive at baseline. Vaccine-associated CD4 TCRs spanned the whole spike protein, with dominant responses in regions 160-218 and 743-854. In the small 56-69-year group, the increase in depth fell short of significance, most likely because of low power. Spike-specific TCR breadth and depth rose significantly after two AZD1222 doses compared with day 0 and with MenACWY recipients. Epitopes outside the regions mutated in the B.1.351 and B.1.1.7 variants were reportedly recognized by nearly half of the unique spike-specific TCRs. Because no day 14 peak-response samples were available, repertoires were characterized only after the peak T cell response.

The CDR3 contains 14 residues, cysteine and phenylalanine counted. The entry retains the CDR3 DNA only, 42 bases that are in frame from base 1. Cut back by 2 bases and 7 bases, the V and J ends lie 12 bases apart. Based on the germline V gene, the CDR1 and CDR2 sequences are SGHTA and FQGTGA. The CDR3 regions of human TCRbeta chains were analyzed by immunosequencing. In the original analysis: TCRs in the repertoires were matched against a reference library of SARS-CoV-2-specific TCRs that had been generated with the MIRA antigen-specificity platform. Breadth meant the fraction of unique TCRs that were SARS-CoV-2-associated, whereas depth meant the fraction of total T cells that were SARS-CoV-2-associated. Using the MIRA data, every spike-specific TCR was mapped to the spike region that the TCR reacted to and assigned to either a CD4 or a CD8 class. Log10-transformed breadth and depth values were compared by one-way ANOVA with Sidak's multiple comparisons tests. Sourced from immuneACCESS, this table was stored by TCRdb with only in-frame sequences that have V and J called. A share of the clones is absent; for the studies checked, an unresolved V gene accounts for under half, and the remainder has no known explanation. That table supplies the V and J calls and clone size; D and trimming were determined from the DNA. The table for this sample lists around 160,000 clones; under 95% of them were counted only once. Jointly, the top ten make up 1.5% to 2% of the sample.

This specimen's time point label, interpreted: baseline before first vaccination. The vaccinee samples were drawn from two UK trials, COV001 and COV002, one of which was a single-blind randomized controlled phase 2/3 trial testing AZD1222 (ChAdOx1 nCoV-19) in healthy adults. For TCRbeta chain sequencing, PBMC samples from trial participants were taken at day 0 and at day 28 after the second dose. Regarding this clone: Its antigen remains unidentified. Within one base of it there is no much larger clone, and no base qualities were kept.

Rearrangement joined TRBV7-3 to TRBJ2-1; the D gene is perhaps TRBD1, on 5 matching bases. The clonotype originates from an adult in good health. The sequencing used peripheral blood, collected on day 0 of AZD1222 vaccination. The CDR3 region has the sequence CASSLQGGLNEQFF. The DNA is as follows: TGTGCCAGCAGCTTACAGGGTGGTTTGAATGAGCAGTTCTTC.